This TCR beta chain appears in the sequencing data of a study of CD8 T cells in ankylosing spondylitis. Study results and caveats: In peripheral blood, disease-linked CD8+ clones occurred at relatively low frequencies.

One entry per CDR3 protein results from TCRdb running MiXCR on the 5' RACE reads. The sample has 250,000 to 400,000 distinct CDR3 sequences, roughly 12% seen once. This clonotype was counted a few times. Its antigen is currently unknown. Deletions cut 3 bases from V and 1 base from J, with 6 bases between. Germline V gene data show CDR1 as GTSNPN and CDR2 as SVGIG (reference sequence). The CDR3 covers 12 residues. The gene calls are TRBV30 and TRBJ1-2; D gene unclear. Sequencing was done on a sample of blood, either unsorted or a sorted T cell fraction (not recorded which). The receptor comes from a female donor with ankylosing spondylitis or in good health (not recorded which). In nucleotides, the CDR3 is TGTGCCTGGAGGTCCCATAACTATGGCTACACCTTC. Translating it yields CAWRSHNYGYTF.